Here is one TCR beta chain with its context. Antigen specificity is unknown. The CDR3 contains 16 residues. Germline V gene sequence: CDR1 SGHRS, CDR2 YFSETQ. The V gene lost 7 bases and the J gene lost 4 bases, with 20 bases spanning the gap. This entry is derived from a study of metastatic and nonmetastatic thyroid tumors. Overall study: Across peripheral blood and tumor or nodule tissue samples taken from malignant and benign thyroid patients, the repertoires were compared with one another. Broader study findings: Relative to benign nodules, malignant thyroid tumors were reportedly characterized by significantly elevated TCR beta diversity in blood and tumor.

All patients were untreated before thyroid surgery. As handled by the study authors: Variation in CDR3 across clinicopathological groups served as the basis for constructing a distant-metastasis classifier in papillary thyroid cancer. MiXCR was used by TCRdb to re-call the PCR reads. TCRdb, not the original authors, processed these V and J calls. The sample holds about 25,000 clones, around 21% seen once. The receptor was derived from a female donor with papillary thyroid cancer or a benign thyroid nodule (not recorded which). Some clones in this sample may be carry-over from other donors' samples. Sequenced material: blood. The chain uses TRBV5-1 and TRBJ1-4, with a weak D call TRBD1 (5 bases). The chain's CDR3 is CASAFTGGRVNEKLFF. The CDR3 nucleotides read TGCGCCAGCGCTTTTACCGGAGGCAGGGTTAATGAAAAACTGTTTTTT.